This is a list of T cell receptor beta chains from one sample in a study of blood T cell repertoires in COVID-19. Here immunoSEQ multiplex PCR was the method, and the copy in TCRdb shows in-frame clones only, minus some. The top ten clones hold 1.6% of a sample with about 140,000 clones, about 85% of them seen once. The source material was peripheral blood. The receptors derive from a human donor in a cohort sampled during active COVID-19. CDR3s include the opening cysteine and the closing phenylalanine or tryptophan. Each record gives: CDR3 DNA, CDR3 protein, J gene, clone size, V gene, D gene, CDR3 length. D genes are given only for firm matches. Expanded clones are given a class, and other clones once, few, many or no size at all.

DNA: TGTGCCAGCAGCCAAGCTCCCCAGGGGGAGCCCGCTCAGTTCTTC; CDR3: CASSQAPQGEPAQFF; J: TRBJ2-1; size: NA; V: TRBV3-1/TRBV3-2; D: TRBD1; length: 15
DNA: TGTGCCAGCAGCCAAGGTAGAGGTTTTAGAAATTCACCCCTCCACTTT; CDR3: CASSQGRGFRNSPLHF; J: TRBJ1-6; size: NA; V: TRBV3-1/TRBV3-2; D: NA; length: 16
DNA: TGTGCCAGCAGCCAAGGACTAGCGGTGTACTACGAGCAGTACTTC; CDR3: CASSQGLAVYYEQYF; J: TRBJ2-7; size: NA; V: TRBV3-1/TRBV3-2; D: TRBD2; length: 15
DNA: TGTGCCAGCAGCAGAGAAGAAAACTATGGCTACACCTTC; CDR3: CASSREENYGYTF; J: TRBJ1-2; size: NA; V: TRBV6-2/TRBV6-3; D: NA; length: 13
DNA: TGTGCCAGCAGCGGGTGGCGGGGCCCCCATGAAGCTTTCTTT; CDR3: CASSGWRGPHEAFF; J: TRBJ1-1; size: NA; V: TRBV5-4; D: NA; length: 14
DNA: TGTGCCAGCTCAAAACAGGGAAGGGCGGGGGCCAACGTCCTGACTTTC; CDR3: CASSKQGRAGANVLTF; J: TRBJ2-6; size: NA; V: TRBV18; D: NA; length: 16
DNA: TGCAGCGTTTTGGGGGGGGAGACCCAGTACTTC; CDR3: CSVLGGETQYF; J: TRBJ2-5; size: once; V: TRBV29-1; D: TRBD2; length: 11
DNA: TGCGCCAGCAGCCAAGATCGAGGGACTAGCGGGAAGGATACGCAGTATTTT; CDR3: CASSQDRGTSGKDTQYF; J: TRBJ2-3; size: NA; V: TRBV4-3; D: TRBD2; length: 17
DNA: TGTGCCAGCAGTGTCCTTGACGAGCAGTACTTC; CDR3: CASSVLDEQYF; J: TRBJ2-7; size: NA; V: TRBV25-1; D: NA; length: 11
DNA: TGTGCCAGCTCACCAGTCGGGGGACTAGCGAGGCAGCAGTACTTC; CDR3: CASSPVGGLARQQYF; J: TRBJ2-7; size: once; V: TRBV18; D: TRBD2; length: 15
DNA: TGTGCCAGCAGCGGAAGGGACAGACTAACAGATACGCAGTATTTT; CDR3: CASSGRDRLTDTQYF; J: TRBJ2-3; size: NA; V: TRBV5-8; D: TRBD1; length: 15
DNA: TGTGCCAGCAGCCAAGACGGGTACGGAAATGAGCAGTTCTTC; CDR3: CASSQDGYGNEQFF; J: TRBJ2-1; size: NA; V: TRBV3-1/TRBV3-2; D: NA; length: 14
DNA: TGCGCCAGCAGCCAAGGGTATAGCGGTCTACAAAATGAGCAGTTCTTC; CDR3: CASSQGYSGLQNEQFF; J: TRBJ2-1; size: few; V: TRBV4-1; D: NA; length: 16
DNA: TGTGCCAGCTCACCAAGGACTAGCGGAAACAATGAGCAGTTCTTC; CDR3: CASSPRTSGNNEQFF; J: TRBJ2-1; size: once; V: TRBV18; D: TRBD2; length: 15
DNA: TGTGCCAGTCTAGGACTAGCGGGGTCGTACGAGCAGTACTTC; CDR3: CASLGLAGSYEQYF; J: TRBJ2-7; size: NA; V: TRBV2; D: TRBD2; length: 14
DNA: TGTGCCAGCAGTTCCTGGTTCCGCGGGAGGACTTATGAGCAGTTCTTC; CDR3: CASSSWFRGRTYEQFF; J: TRBJ2-1; size: NA; V: TRBV28; D: TRBD2; length: 16
DNA: TGTGCCAGCAGTTTAGGGAGGGACTATGGCTACACCTTC; CDR3: CASSLGRDYGYTF; J: TRBJ1-2; size: NA; V: TRBV27; D: NA; length: 13
DNA: TGCGCCAGCAGCCACCCACAGGGAAGAAACACCATATATTTT; CDR3: CASSHPQGRNTIYF; J: TRBJ1-3; size: NA; V: TRBV4-1; D: NA; length: 14
DNA: TGTGCCAGCAGCTTAGCTACAGGGGGAGTGGAAAAACTGTTTTTT; CDR3: CASSLATGGVEKLFF; J: TRBJ1-4; size: NA; V: TRBV7-8; D: TRBD1; length: 15
DNA: TGTGCCAGCAGACCCGAGGGGCTAGCGGGAAGTGAGCAGTTCTTC; CDR3: CASRPEGLAGSEQFF; J: TRBJ2-1; size: once; V: TRBV9; D: TRBD2; length: 15
DNA: TGTGCCAGCAGTAAACAGGGCACAGATACGCAGTATTTT; CDR3: CASSKQGTDTQYF; J: TRBJ2-3; size: NA; V: TRBV6-6; D: NA; length: 13
DNA: TGTGCCAGCAGTCCTACTAGCGGGCAGTACGAGCAGTACTTC; CDR3: CASSPTSGQYEQYF; J: TRBJ2-7; size: NA; V: TRBV7-9; D: TRBD2; length: 14
DNA: TGTGCCAGCAGCCCTGGGGACAGGGGCAATCAGCCCCAGCATTTT; CDR3: CASSPGDRGNQPQHF; J: TRBJ1-5; size: NA; V: TRBV28; D: TRBD1; length: 15
DNA: TGTGCCTGGAGCAAGAGGAAGCAACAGGGAACCGGGGAGCTGTTTTTT; CDR3: CAWSKRKQQGTGELFF; J: TRBJ2-2; size: NA; V: TRBV30; D: NA; length: 16
DNA: TGTGCCACCAGCCTATCGGACTATGGCTACACCTTC; CDR3: CATSLSDYGYTF; J: TRBJ1-2; size: once; V: TRBV15; D: NA; length: 12
DNA: TGCGCCAGCAGCTTCTTTTCCCAGGGGCGATCCTACGAGCAGTACTTC; CDR3: CASSFFSQGRSYEQYF; J: TRBJ2-7; size: NA; V: TRBV5-1; D: NA; length: 16
DNA: TGTGCCAGCAGTTTAGGGTTCTTTCAGGGAAAACAAGAGCGGGTCCTAGTGAATACGCAGTATTTT; CDR3: CASSLGFFQGKQERVLVNTQYF; J: TRBJ2-3; size: few; V: TRBV28; D: NA; length: 22
DNA: TGTGCCAGCAGCCCAAGTTATGGCGGGTTAAGCTCCTACAATGAGCAGTTCTTC; CDR3: CASSPSYGGLSSYNEQFF; J: TRBJ2-1; size: NA; V: TRBV14; D: NA; length: 18
DNA: TGTGCCACCAGCAGTAGCGGGAGGGCCTACGAGCAGTACTTC; CDR3: CATSSSGRAYEQYF; J: TRBJ2-7; size: few; V: TRBV15; D: TRBD2; length: 14